One and the same sample provided the 30 T cell receptor beta chains below, sequenced in a study of follicular helper T cells after annual influenza vaccination. The time point denotes: 2014-2015 season, pre-vaccination. The data were produced by immunoSEQ multiplex PCR, yet TCRdb's version contains in-frame clones alone and is incomplete. The table has 28,000 or so clones, roughly 80% seen once. The starting material was CXCR5+ CD38- circulating T follicular helper cells from blood, obtained on the day of influenza vaccination. The subset: circulating Tfh, non-naive CD4+CXCR5+PD-1+ (ICOS+CD38+ or ICOS-CD38-). Every receptor here comes from an adult who received the influenza vaccine.

This chain uses TRBV10-3 with TRBJ2-1; 7 bases fit TRBD1. The V gene end was trimmed by 6 bases and the J gene end by 2 bases; junction bases not matched to a gene: 7. The CDR3 has 15 residues. Germline lookup yields CDR1 ENHRY and CDR2 SYGVKD. The CDR3 bases are TGTGCCATCAGCACTAAAGGGGGCCCCTACAATGAGCAGTTCTTC. Its protein is CAISTKGGPYNEQFF.

The chain carries TRBV30 and TRBJ1-2; 7 bases fit TRBD1. Trimming took 2 bases from V and 4 from J; bases not matched to a gene: 7. The V gene's germline CDR1 is GTSNPN and CDR2 SVGIG (reference sequence). The CDR3 contains 14 residues. In nucleotides, the CDR3 is TGTGCCTGGAGTATAACAGGGGTTGCCTATGGCTACACCTTC. Protein: CAWSITGVAYGYTF.

The V and J genes are TRBV7-9 and TRBJ2-7, with 7 bases aligning to TRBD2. The germline V gene encodes CDR1 SEHNR and CDR2 FQNEAQ (reference sequence). J gave up 6 bases and V 1 base, and 6 bases lay outside the gene matches. CDR3 length: 14 amino acids. The CDR3: CASSLESSGAEQYF. CDR3 in DNA: TGTGCCAGCAGCTTAGAGTCTAGCGGTGCCGAGCAGTACTTC. The variable domain in full, completed from reference TRBV7-9 and TRBJ2-7, reads DTGVSQNPRHKITKRGQNVTFRCDPISEHNRLYWYRQTLGQGPEFLTYFQNEAQLEKSRLLSDRFSAERPKGSFSTLEIQRTEQGDSAMYLCASSLESSGAEQYFGPGTRLTVT.

The rearrangement links TRBV9 to TRBJ2-3; D might be TRBD1 (5 bases). This CDR3 region has 15 residues. Germline-derived CDR1 and CDR2 are SGDLS and YYNGEE. Trimming removed 0 bases from V and 4 bases from J, with 12 bases in between. The DNA for the CDR3 is TGTGCCAGCAGCGTAGATGGGGCCAGGGCAGATACGCAGTATTTT. It yields the protein CASSVDGARADTQYF.

The chain links TRBV10-2 to TRBJ2-7, with TRBD1 matching over 7 bases. CDR1 is WSHSY and CDR2 is SAAADI in the germline V gene. The V and J ends lost 8 bases and 5 bases, in that order; junction bases with no gene match: 12. CDR3 length: 14 amino acids. The CDR3 sequence: CASSRYEGADEQYF. CDR3 nucleotide sequence: TGCGCCAGCTCCCGCTACGAGGGGGCCGACGAGCAGTACTTC.

The V and J genes are TRBV29-1 and TRBJ2-1; 9 bases fit TRBD2. With V trimmed by 8 bases and J by 0 bases, 5 bases remained unmatched. The CDR3 covers 14 residues. CDR1 and CDR2 from the germline V gene are SQVTM and ANQGSEA. CDR3 nucleotide sequence: TGCAGCCTCCAGACTAGCGGCTCCTACAATGAGCAGTTCTTC. Translating it yields CSLQTSGSYNEQFF.

The chain combines TRBV5-1 with TRBJ2-3; 10 bases are shared with TRBD2. Germline loops: CDR1 SGHRS, CDR2 YFSETQ. CDR3 length equals 15 residues. V lost 6 bases and J lost 1; bases outside the gene matches: 5. The CDR3 nucleotides are TGCGCCAGCAAACCCACTAGCGGGGGCACAGATACGCAGTATTTT. It specifies CASKPTSGGTDTQYF.

The chain links TRBV11-1 to TRBJ2-7; 8 bases agree with TRBD2. V shed 5 bases and J 3 bases; nucleotides not matched to a gene: 6. Germline V gene data show CDR1 as SGHAT and CDR2 as FQDESV (reference sequence). This CDR3 region has 14 residues. The CDR3 is CASSPGTRGYEQYF. CDR3 bases: TGTGCCAGCAGCCCCGGGACTAGAGGCTACGAGCAGTACTTC.

The chain is built from TRBV29-1 and TRBJ1-5, with D possibly TRBD1 on 6 matching bases. CDR1 is SQVTM and CDR2 is ANQGSEA in the germline V gene. Trimming cost V 7 bases and J 5 bases, with 15 bases left between them. This CDR3 comprises 13 residues. This chain's CDR3 is CSAIGGPDQPQHF. CDR3 nucleotides: TGCAGCGCCATCGGGGGGCCCGATCAGCCCCAGCATTTT.

The rearrangement uses TRBV5-4 and TRBJ2-4; a weak D match, TRBD1 (6 bases). This CDR3 has 14 residues. Per the germline V gene, CDR1 is SGHNT and CDR2 is YYREEE (reference sequence). V was clipped by 0 bases and J by 7 bases, with 11 bases between them. The CDR3 loop reads CASSLAQGGNIQYF. CDR3 nucleotide sequence: TGTGCCAGCAGCTTGGCACAGGGTGGGAACATTCAGTACTTC.

In this sample, this clone turned up a few times. Here the CDR3 reads CASSSDRVGKEQYF. The CDR3 nucleotides read TGTGCCAGCAGTTCGGACAGGGTTGGCAAGGAGCAGTACTTC. The chain carries TRBV27 and TRBJ2-7; 8 bases match TRBD1. This CDR3 has 14 residues. CDR1 MNHEY and CDR2 SMNVEV come from the germline V gene (reference sequence). V was pared by 4 bases and J by 7 bases, with 9 bases of the junction left unmatched.

This chain uses TRBV7-9 with TRBJ1-1; TRBD1 matches at 7 bases. The CDR3 is 17 residues long. Trimming removed 5 bases from V and 0 bases from J; junction bases left unmatched: 12. Per germline, CDR1 SEHNR and CDR2 FQNEAQ (reference sequence). The CDR3 nucleotides are TGTGCCAGCAGCCCCCGACAGGGATCCTTCATGAACACTGAAGCTTTCTTT. Protein sequence: CASSPRQGSFMNTEAFF.

This rearrangement joins TRBV25-1 to TRBJ2-1, with 13 bases aligning to TRBD2. Germline V gene data show CDR1 as MGHDK and CDR2 as SYGVNS. Trimming removed 4 bases from V and 6 bases from J; junction bases left unmatched: 9. The CDR3 runs to 17 residues. Written as DNA, the CDR3 is TGTGCCAGCAGTGGCCCCGAACTAGCGGGAGGGGGCAATGAGCAGTTCTTC. Amino acid sequence: CASSGPELAGGGNEQFF.

This clone was observed once. The chain uses TRBV5-1 and TRBJ2-7; tentative D call: TRBD1 (6 bases). CDR3 length equals 13 residues. Between the trimmed V and J ends, which lost 4 bases and 7 bases, there was a span of 15 bases. Germline V lookup: CDR1 SGHRS, CDR2 YFSETQ. The chain's CDR3 is CASSPDSLVEQYF. The CDR3 nucleotides read TGCGCCAGCAGCCCGGACAGCCTGGTAGAGCAGTACTTC.

This chain connects TRBV13 to TRBJ2-7; maybe TRBD2 (7 bases). V lost 5 bases to trimming and J lost 0 bases, with 14 bases between them. Germline V gives CDR1 PRHDT, CDR2 FYEKMQ (reference sequence). This CDR3 comprises 15 residues. The chain's CDR3 is CASSAGDYSSYEQYF. The CDR3, as DNA: TGTGCCAGCAGCGCAGGGGACTACTCCTCCTACGAGCAGTACTTC. The full variable domain, with the rest looked up from reference TRBV13 and TRBJ2-7, is AAGVIQSPRHLIKEKRETATLKCYPIPRHDTVYWYQQGPGQDPQFLISFYEKMQSDKGSIPDRFSAQQFSDYHSELNMSSLELGDSALYFCASSAGDYSSYEQYFGPGTRLTVT.

This chain joins TRBV18 and TRBJ2-4; D is possibly TRBD1 (6 bases). Germline V lookup: CDR1 KGHSH, CDR2 LQKENI. V gave up 2 bases and J gave up 3 bases, with 11 bases separating them. CDR3 length equals 15 residues. The CDR3 protein is CASSPGGQGKNIQYF. DNA for the CDR3: TGTGCCAGCTCACCAGGGGGCCAGGGCAAAAACATTCAGTACTTC.

This chain connects TRBV14 to TRBJ1-1; D unclear. V was cut by 4 bases and J by 10 bases, with 19 bases left in between. The CDR3 is 14 residues long. CDR1 is SGHDN, CDR2 FVKESK, per germline. CDR3 in amino acids: CASSPAGWRSSAFF. The CDR3 nucleotides read TGTGCCAGCAGCCCGGCAGGTTGGAGGAGTTCAGCTTTCTTT.

Only a few counts were recorded for this clone. CDR3 residues: CASSLVQMNTEAFF. The CDR3 region has the DNA TGCGCCAGCAGCTTGGTTCAAATGAACACTGAAGCTTTCTTT. The chain is built from TRBV5-1 and TRBJ1-1; no definite D call. The germline V gene encodes CDR1 SGHRS and CDR2 YFSETQ. The CDR3 runs 14 residues. V shed 0 bases and J shed 0 bases, with 6 bases lying between them.

This clone was observed a handful of times. The chain links TRBV5-1 to TRBJ2-7; 7 bases fit TRBD1. J was trimmed by 2 bases and V by 4 bases; bases with no gene match: 6. Germline lookup yields CDR1 SGHRS and CDR2 YFSETQ. This CDR3 has 14 amino acids. CDR3 loop: CASSTRQGPYEQYF. CDR3 sequence (DNA): TGCGCCAGCAGCACCCGACAGGGACCCTACGAGCAGTACTTC.

V and J are TRBV5-4 and TRBJ2-1; 8 bases are a match to TRBD2. Trimming cost V 4 bases and J 3 bases; bases outside gene matches: 9. In germline, CDR1 is SGHNT, CDR2 YYREEE (reference sequence). This CDR3 comprises 16 residues. This chain's CDR3 is CASSGGTSVRYNEQFF. The DNA of the CDR3 is TGTGCCAGCAGCGGCGGGACTAGTGTTCGCTACAATGAGCAGTTCTTC.

The chain uses TRBV5-1 and TRBJ2-2; perhaps TRBD1 as D (7 bases). Germline CDR1 reads SGHRS; CDR2 reads YFSETQ. The CDR3 spans 16 residues. The germline V and J ends were trimmed by 4 bases and 5 bases, with 18 bases remaining between them. This CDR3 is CASSLQGGSRTGELFF. The CDR3 DNA follows: TGCGCCAGCAGCCTCCAGGGGGGAAGCCGAACCGGGGAGCTGTTTTTT.

The genes are TRBV5-1 and TRBJ2-7; 11 bases are a match to TRBD1. V lost 3 bases, J lost 6 bases, and 5 bases stayed unmatched. The CDR3 extends over 14 amino acids. Germline lookup yields CDR1 SGHRS and CDR2 YFSETQ. Here the CDR3 DNA reads TGCGCCAGCAGCTCCCCCGGGACAGGGGGCGAGCAGTACTTC. It is translated as CASSSPGTGGEQYF.

This rearrangement joins TRBV28 to TRBJ2-5; 7 bases agree with TRBD1. The J call could be wrong; TRBJ2-7 is a better fit for the DNA end. The germline CDR1 and CDR2 sequences are MDHEN and SYDVKM. This CDR3 region has 15 residues. CDR3 region: CASGDRDRAPYEQYF. The CDR3 region has the DNA TGTGCCAGCGGGGACCGAGACAGGGCCCCCTACGAGCAGTACTTC.

The rearrangement joins TRBV6-1 to TRBJ1-1; D gene ambiguous. This CDR3 has 14 amino acids. From germline, CDR1 is MNHNS and CDR2 SASEGT. V lost 4 bases to trimming and J lost 3 bases, with 12 bases between them. Written as DNA, the CDR3 is TGTGCCAGCAGTGCCGACGGAGGGTACACTGAAGCTTTCTTT. It is translated as CASSADGGYTEAFF.

The V call is TRBV18, the J call TRBJ2-7; no firm D call. V lost 3 bases, J lost 0 bases, and 12 bases lay in between. Per the germline V gene, CDR1 is KGHSH and CDR2 is LQKENI. There are 15 residues in the CDR3. Here the CDR3 DNA reads TGTGCCAGCTCACCGACTCAGAGGAGCTCCTACGAGCAGTACTTC. The encoded protein is CASSPTQRSSYEQYF.

The rearrangement joins TRBV27 to TRBJ1-6; 7 positions agree with TRBD1. CDR3 length equals 16 residues. Germline CDR1 reads MNHEY; CDR2 reads SMNVEV (reference sequence). With V trimmed by 3 bases and J by 5 bases, 7 bases remained unmatched. This chain's CDR3 is CASSFKTGMDNSPLHF. Here the CDR3 DNA reads TGTGCCAGCAGTTTTAAGACAGGGATGGATAATTCACCCCTCCACTTT.

Only one count was recorded for this clone. The CDR3 nucleotides are TGTGCCAGCAGCTTTGGGGTGGGACTCTACTACAATGAGCAGTTCTTC. Its translation: CASSFGVGLYYNEQFF. The J gene is TRBJ2-1, the V gene TRBV7-9, with TRBD2 as a possible D gene (6 bases). Germline loops: CDR1 SEHNR, CDR2 FQNEAQ (reference sequence). CDR3 length: 16 residues. V was trimmed by 3 bases and J by 3 bases, leaving 15 bases between them.

The genes are TRBV7-8 and TRBJ2-3; 11 nucleotides agree with TRBD2. V lost 5 bases to trimming and J lost 0 bases; unmatched junction nucleotides: 4. The CDR3 has 16 residues. Per the germline V gene, CDR1 is SGHVS and CDR2 is FQNEAQ. CDR3 residues: CASSLRTSGSTDTQYF. The CDR3 DNA reads as TGTGCCAGCAGCCTCCGGACTAGCGGGAGCACAGATACGCAGTATTTT. The full variable domain, with the rest looked up from reference TRBV7-8 and TRBJ2-3, is GAGVSQSPRYKVAKRGQDVALRCDPISGHVSLFWYQQALGQGPEFLTYFQNEAQLDKSGLPSDRFFAERPEGSVSTLKIQRTQQEDSAVYLCASSLRTSGSTDTQYFGPGTRLTVL.

The chain couples TRBV30 to TRBJ1-4; unclear D gene. CDR1 GTSNPN and CDR2 SVGIG come from the germline V gene (reference sequence). V lost 1 base and J lost 10, with 19 bases in between. The CDR3 is 15 amino acids. Here the CDR3 reads CAWSDPGSPMGKLFF. CDR3 coding DNA: TGTGCCTGGAGTGACCCCGGGAGTCCGATGGGAAAACTGTTTTTT.

This clone has just a few counts. The rearrangement joins TRBV29-1 to TRBJ2-1; TRBD1 might be the D (6 bases). Trimming removed 3 bases at V and 6 bases at J, with 12 bases between. Germline assignment: CDR1 SQVTM and CDR2 ANQGSEA. CDR3 length: 13 residues. This chain's CDR3 is CSVDGTYINEQFF. Written as DNA, the CDR3 is TGCAGCGTTGACGGGACATACATCAATGAGCAGTTCTTC.